This T cell receptor (beta chain) stems from a study of CD8 T cells in ankylosing spondylitis. This CDR3 is 14 amino acids long. CDR1 and CDR2 from the germline V gene are DFQATT and SNEGSKA (reference sequence). J lost 8 bases, V lost 3 bases, and 4 bases had no gene match. TCRdb passed the 5' RACE reads through MiXCR, listing each CDR3 protein once. The sample gives about 260,000 distinct CDR3 sequences, around 19% of which show up once; roughly 7.4% is in the top ten. The chain combines TRBV20-1 with TRBJ1-6; 10 nucleotides match TRBD1. The sequencing sample was made of blood, either unsorted or a sorted T cell fraction (not recorded which). The sequence was collected from a male donor with ankylosing spondylitis or in good health (not recorded which). The CDR3 spells CSASRDRGHSPLHF. The CDR3 DNA follows: TGCAGTGCTAGTAGGGACAGGGGCCATTCACCCCTCCACTTT.